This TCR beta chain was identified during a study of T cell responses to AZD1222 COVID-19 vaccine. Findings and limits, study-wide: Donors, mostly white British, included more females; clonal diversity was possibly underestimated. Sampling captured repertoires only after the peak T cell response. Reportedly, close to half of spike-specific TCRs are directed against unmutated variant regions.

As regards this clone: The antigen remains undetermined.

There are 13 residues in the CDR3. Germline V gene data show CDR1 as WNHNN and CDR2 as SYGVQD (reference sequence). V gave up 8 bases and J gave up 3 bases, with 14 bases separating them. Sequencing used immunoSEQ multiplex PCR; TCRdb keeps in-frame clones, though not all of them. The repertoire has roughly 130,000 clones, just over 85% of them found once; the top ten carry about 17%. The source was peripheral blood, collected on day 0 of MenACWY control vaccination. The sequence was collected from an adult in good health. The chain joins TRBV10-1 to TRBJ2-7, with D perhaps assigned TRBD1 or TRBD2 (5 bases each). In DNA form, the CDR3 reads TGCGCCAGCGCACGAGGGACGGGCTACGAGCAGTACTTC. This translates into CASARGTGYEQYF.